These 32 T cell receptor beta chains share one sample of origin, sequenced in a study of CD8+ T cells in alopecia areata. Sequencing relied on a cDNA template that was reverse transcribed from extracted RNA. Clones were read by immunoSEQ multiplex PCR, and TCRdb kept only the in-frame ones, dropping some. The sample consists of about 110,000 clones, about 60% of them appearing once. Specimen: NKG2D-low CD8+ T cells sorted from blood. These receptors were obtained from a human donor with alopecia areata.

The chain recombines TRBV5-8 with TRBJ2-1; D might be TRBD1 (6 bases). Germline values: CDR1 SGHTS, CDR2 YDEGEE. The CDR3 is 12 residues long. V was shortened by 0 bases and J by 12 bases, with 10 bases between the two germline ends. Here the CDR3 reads CASSLDQTGQFF. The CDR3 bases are TGTGCCAGCAGCTTGGATCAGACAGGGCAGTTCTTC.

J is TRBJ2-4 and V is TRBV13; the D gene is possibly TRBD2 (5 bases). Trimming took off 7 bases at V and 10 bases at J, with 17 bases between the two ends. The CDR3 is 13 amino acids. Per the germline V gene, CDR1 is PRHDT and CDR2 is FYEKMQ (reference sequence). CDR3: CASTRRAEGIQYF. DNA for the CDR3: TGTGCCAGCACCCGTAGGGCCGAGGGAATTCAGTACTTC. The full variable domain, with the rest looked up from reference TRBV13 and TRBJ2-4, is AAGVIQSPRHLIKEKRETATLKCYPIPRHDTVYWYQQGPGQDPQFLISFYEKMQSDKGSIPDRFSAQQFSDYHSELNMSSLELGDSALYFCASTRRAEGIQYFGAGTRLSVL.

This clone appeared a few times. The CDR3: CASSLTSTVNTEAFF. DNA of the CDR3: TGCGCCAGCAGCCTGACCAGTACAGTGAACACTGAAGCTTTCTTT. The chain links TRBV4-1 to TRBJ1-1; D is undetermined. CDR1 MGHRA and CDR2 YSYEKL come from the germline V gene. Trimming took 4 bases from V and 0 from J, leaving 12 bases between them. This CDR3 region has 15 residues.

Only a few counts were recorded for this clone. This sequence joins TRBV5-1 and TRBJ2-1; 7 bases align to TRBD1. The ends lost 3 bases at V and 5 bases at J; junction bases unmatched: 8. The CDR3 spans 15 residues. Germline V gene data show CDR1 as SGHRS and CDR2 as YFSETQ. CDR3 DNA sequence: TGCGCCAGCAGCTACGCCAGGGGGATCGACAATGAGCAGTTCTTC. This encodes CASSYARGIDNEQFF.

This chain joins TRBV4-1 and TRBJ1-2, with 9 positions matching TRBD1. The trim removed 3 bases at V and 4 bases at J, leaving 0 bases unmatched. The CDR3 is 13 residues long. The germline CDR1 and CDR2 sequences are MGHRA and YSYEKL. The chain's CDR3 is CASSQTGGYGYTF. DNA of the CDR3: TGCGCCAGCAGCCAGACAGGGGGCTATGGCTACACCTTC.

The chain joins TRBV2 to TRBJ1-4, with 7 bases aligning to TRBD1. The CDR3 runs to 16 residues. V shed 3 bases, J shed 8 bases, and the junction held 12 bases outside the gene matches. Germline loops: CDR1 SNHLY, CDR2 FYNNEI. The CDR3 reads CASSEEIDRVYEKLFF. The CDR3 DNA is TGTGCCAGCAGTGAGGAGATCGACAGGGTATACGAAAAACTGTTTTTT.

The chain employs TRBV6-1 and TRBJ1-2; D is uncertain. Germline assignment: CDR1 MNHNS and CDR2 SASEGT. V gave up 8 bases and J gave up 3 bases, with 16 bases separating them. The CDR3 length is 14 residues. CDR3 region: CASLGQRKDYGYTF. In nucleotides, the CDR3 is TGTGCCAGCTTAGGGCAGAGAAAAGACTATGGCTACACCTTC.

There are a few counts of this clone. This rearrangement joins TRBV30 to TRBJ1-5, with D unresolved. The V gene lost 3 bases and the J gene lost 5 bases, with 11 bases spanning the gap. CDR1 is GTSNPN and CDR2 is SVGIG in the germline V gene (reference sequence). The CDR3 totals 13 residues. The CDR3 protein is CAWRSGPDQPQHF. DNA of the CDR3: TGTGCCTGGAGGTCTGGGCCTGATCAGCCCCAGCATTTT.

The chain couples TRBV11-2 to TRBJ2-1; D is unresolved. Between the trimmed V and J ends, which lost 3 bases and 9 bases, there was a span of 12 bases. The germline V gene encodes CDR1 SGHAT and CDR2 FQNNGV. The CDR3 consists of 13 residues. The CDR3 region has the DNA TGTGCCAGCAGCTTGGGGATAGGCGGTGAGCAGTTCTTC. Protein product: CASSLGIGGEQFF.

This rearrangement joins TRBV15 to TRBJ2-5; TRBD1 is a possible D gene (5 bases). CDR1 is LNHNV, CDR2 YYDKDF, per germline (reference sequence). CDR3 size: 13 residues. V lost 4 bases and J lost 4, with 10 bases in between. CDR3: CATSTTRGETQYF. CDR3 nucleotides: TGTGCCACCAGCACAACAAGGGGAGAGACCCAGTACTTC.

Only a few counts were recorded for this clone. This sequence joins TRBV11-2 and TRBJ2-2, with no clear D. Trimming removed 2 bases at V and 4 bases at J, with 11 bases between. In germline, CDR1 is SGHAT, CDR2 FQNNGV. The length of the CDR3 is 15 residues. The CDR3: CASSLSPSGTGELFF. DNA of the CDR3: TGTGCCAGCAGCTTATCCCCCTCGGGCACCGGGGAGCTGTTTTTT.

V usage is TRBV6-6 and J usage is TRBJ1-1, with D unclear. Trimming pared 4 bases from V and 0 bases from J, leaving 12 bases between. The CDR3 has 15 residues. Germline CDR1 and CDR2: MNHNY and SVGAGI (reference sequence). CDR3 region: CASSSTPILNTEAFF. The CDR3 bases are TGTGCCAGCAGTTCCACCCCCATTTTGAACACTGAAGCTTTCTTT.

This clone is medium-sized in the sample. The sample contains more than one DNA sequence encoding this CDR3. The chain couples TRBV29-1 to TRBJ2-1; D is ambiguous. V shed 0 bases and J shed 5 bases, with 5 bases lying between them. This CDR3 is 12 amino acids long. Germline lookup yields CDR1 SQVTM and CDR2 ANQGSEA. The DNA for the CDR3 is TGCAGCGTTGAAGAACGGGACAATGAGCAGTTCTTC. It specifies CSVEERDNEQFF.

The CDR3 DNA sequence: TGTGCCAGCTTAGGGCCCGGGGAGCTGTTTTTT. As protein: CASLGPGELFF. V gene TRBV27 combines with J gene TRBJ2-2, with D uncertain. From germline, CDR1 is MNHEY and CDR2 SMNVEV (reference sequence). The CDR3 length is 11 residues. V dropped 8 bases and J dropped 6 bases, with 7 bases sitting between them.

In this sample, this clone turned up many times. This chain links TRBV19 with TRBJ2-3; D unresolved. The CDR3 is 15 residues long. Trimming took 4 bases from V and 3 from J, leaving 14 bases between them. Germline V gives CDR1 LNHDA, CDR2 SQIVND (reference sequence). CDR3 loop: CASSTSSRGTDTQYF. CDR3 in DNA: TGTGCCAGTAGTACGTCTTCGCGAGGAACAGATACGCAGTATTTT.

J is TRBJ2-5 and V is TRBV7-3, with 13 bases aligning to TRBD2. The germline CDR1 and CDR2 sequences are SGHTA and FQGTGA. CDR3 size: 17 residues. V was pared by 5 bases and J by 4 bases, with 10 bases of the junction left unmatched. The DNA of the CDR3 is TGTGCCAGCAGCACCCGAGGACTAGCGGGAGCGGGAGAGACCCAGTACTTC. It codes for CASSTRGLAGAGETQYF.

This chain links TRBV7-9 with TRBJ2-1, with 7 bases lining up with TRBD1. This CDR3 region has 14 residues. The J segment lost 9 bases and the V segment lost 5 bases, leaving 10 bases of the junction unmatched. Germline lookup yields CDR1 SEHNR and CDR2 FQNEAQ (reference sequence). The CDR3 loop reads CASSPISDRTEQFF. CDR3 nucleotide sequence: TGTGCCAGCAGCCCCATATCGGACAGGACTGAGCAGTTCTTC.

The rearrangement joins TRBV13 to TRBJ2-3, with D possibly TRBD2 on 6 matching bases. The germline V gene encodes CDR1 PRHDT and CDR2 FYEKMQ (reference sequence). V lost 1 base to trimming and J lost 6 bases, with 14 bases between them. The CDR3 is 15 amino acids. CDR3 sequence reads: CASSLVVRDLDTQYF. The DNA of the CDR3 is TGTGCCAGCAGCTTAGTAGTCCGGGACTTGGATACGCAGTATTTT. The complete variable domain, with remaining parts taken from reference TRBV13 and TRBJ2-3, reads AAGVIQSPRHLIKEKRETATLKCYPIPRHDTVYWYQQGPGQDPQFLISFYEKMQSDKGSIPDRFSAQQFSDYHSELNMSSLELGDSALYFCASSLVVRDLDTQYFGPGTRLTVL.

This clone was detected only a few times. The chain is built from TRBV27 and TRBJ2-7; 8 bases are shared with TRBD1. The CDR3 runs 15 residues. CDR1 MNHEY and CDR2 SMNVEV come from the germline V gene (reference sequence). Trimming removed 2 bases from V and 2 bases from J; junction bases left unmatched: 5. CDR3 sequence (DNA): TGTGCCAGCAGTTTACGTGGACAGGGAGCCTACGAGCAGTACTTC. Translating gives CASSLRGQGAYEQYF.

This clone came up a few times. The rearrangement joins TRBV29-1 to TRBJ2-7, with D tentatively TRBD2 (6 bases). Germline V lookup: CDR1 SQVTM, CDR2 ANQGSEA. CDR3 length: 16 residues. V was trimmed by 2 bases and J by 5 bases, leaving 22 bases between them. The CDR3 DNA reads TGCAGCGTTGAATCCCCCGCGGGAACCACCCTCCACGAGCAGTACTTC. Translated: CSVESPAGTTLHEQYF.

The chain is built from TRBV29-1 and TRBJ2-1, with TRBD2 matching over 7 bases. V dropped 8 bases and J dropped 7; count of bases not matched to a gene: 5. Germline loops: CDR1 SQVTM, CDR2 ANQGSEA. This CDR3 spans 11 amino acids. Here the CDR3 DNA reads TGCAGCCCCCTGGGGGGGAATGAGCAGTTCTTC. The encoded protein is CSPLGGNEQFF.

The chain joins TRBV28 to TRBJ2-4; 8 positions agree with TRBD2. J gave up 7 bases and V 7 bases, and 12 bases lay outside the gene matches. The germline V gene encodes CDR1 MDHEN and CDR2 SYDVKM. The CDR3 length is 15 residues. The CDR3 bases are TGTGCCAGCAAAAGCGCGCTAGCGGGTATGAACATTCAGTACTTC. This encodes CASKSALAGMNIQYF.

This chain's CDR3 is CASRHGVENNEQFF. Here the CDR3 DNA reads TGTGCCAGCCGACATGGGGTTGAGAACAATGAGCAGTTCTTC. The J gene is TRBJ2-1, the V gene TRBV27; D not certain. The CDR3 totals 14 residues. With 8 bases removed from V and 5 bases from J, the gap between germline ends came to 16 bases. From germline, CDR1 is MNHEY and CDR2 SMNVEV (reference sequence).

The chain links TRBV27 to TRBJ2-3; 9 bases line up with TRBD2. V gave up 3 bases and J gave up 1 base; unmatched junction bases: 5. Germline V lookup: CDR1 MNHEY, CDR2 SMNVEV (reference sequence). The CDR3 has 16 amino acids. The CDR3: CASSLPAGGGTDTQYF. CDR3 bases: TGTGCCAGCAGTTTGCCGGCGGGAGGGGGCACAGATACGCAGTATTTT.

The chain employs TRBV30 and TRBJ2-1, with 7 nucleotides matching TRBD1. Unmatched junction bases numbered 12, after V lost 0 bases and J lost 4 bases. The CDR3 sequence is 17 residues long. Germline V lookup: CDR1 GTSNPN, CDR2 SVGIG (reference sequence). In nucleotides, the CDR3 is TGTGCCTGGAGTGTACATGTTTCGGGACAGATATACAATGAGCAGTTCTTC. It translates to CAWSVHVSGQIYNEQFF.

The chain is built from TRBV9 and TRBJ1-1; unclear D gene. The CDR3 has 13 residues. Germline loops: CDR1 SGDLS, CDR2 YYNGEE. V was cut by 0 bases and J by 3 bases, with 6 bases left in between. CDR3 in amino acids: CASSVGGDTEAFF. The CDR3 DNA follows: TGTGCCAGCAGCGTAGGTGGAGACACTGAAGCTTTCTTT.

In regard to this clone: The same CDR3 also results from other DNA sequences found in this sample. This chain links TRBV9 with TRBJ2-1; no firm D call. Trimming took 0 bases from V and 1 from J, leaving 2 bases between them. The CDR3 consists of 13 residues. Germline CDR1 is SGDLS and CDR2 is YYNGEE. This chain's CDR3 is CASSVASYNEQFF. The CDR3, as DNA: TGTGCCAGCAGCGTAGCTTCCTACAATGAGCAGTTCTTC.

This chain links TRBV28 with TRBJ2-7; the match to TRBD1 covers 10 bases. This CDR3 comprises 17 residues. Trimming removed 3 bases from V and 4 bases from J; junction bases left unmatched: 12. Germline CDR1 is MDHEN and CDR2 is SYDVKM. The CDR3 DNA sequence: TGTGCCAGCAGTTTGATTTTTACTTGGACAGGGGGTTACGAGCAGTACTTC. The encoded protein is CASSLIFTWTGGYEQYF.

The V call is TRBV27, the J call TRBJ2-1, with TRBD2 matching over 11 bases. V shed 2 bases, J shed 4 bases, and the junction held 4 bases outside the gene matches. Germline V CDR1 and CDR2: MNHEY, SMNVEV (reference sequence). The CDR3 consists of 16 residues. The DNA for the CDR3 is TGTGCCAGCAGTTTACGGGCTAGCGGGAGGTACAATGAGCAGTTCTTC. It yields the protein CASSLRASGRYNEQFF.

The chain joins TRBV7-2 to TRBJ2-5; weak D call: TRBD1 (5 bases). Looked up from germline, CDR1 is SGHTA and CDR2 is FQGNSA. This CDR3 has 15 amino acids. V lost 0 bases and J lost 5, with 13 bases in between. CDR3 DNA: TGTGCCAGCAGCTTAGCGACAGCCCTGGAGGAGACCCAGTACTTC. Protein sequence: CASSLATALEETQYF.

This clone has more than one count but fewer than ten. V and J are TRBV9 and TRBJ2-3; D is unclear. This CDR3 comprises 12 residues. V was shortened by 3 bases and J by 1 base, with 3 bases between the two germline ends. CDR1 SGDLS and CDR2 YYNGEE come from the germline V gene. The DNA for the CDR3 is TGTGCCAGCAGCGCGGGCACAGATACGCAGTATTTT. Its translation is CASSAGTDTQYF.

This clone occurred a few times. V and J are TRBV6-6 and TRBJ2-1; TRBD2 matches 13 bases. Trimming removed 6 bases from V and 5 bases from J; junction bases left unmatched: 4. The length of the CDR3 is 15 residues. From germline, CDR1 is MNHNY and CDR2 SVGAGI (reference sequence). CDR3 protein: CASRGGLAGDNEQFF. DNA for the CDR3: TGTGCCAGCAGAGGAGGACTAGCGGGGGACAATGAGCAGTTCTTC.